The 19 T cell receptor beta chains listed next were all sequenced from one sample in a study of blood T cell repertoires in COVID-19. The assay was immunoSEQ multiplex PCR, and TCRdb's table has in-frame clones only and misses some. This sample yields under 300,000 clones, of which approximately 85% are seen a single time; 8% to 13% belongs to the top ten. What was sequenced was peripheral blood. The receptors shown here come from a woman aged 70 to 79 with acute or convalescent COVID-19.

The rearrangement joins TRBV6-4 to TRBJ2-7, with D unresolved. CDR3 size: 12 residues. In germline, CDR1 is MRHNA, CDR2 SNTAGT. The V and J ends lost 4 bases and 2 bases respectively, with 6 bases between them. Here the CDR3 DNA reads TGTGCCAGCAGTGTTCTTCCCTACGAGCAGTACTTC. It encodes CASSVLPYEQYF.

This chain joins TRBV3-1 (or the pseudogene TRBV3-2) and TRBJ1-1; 7 bases are a match to TRBD1. In germline, CDR1 is LGHDT, CDR2 YNNKEL (reference sequence). With 3 bases clipped from V and 11 bases from J, the junction kept 9 bases outside the gene matches. The CDR3 runs to 13 residues. CDR3 protein: CASSQGQRRKAFF. In nucleotides, the CDR3 is TGTGCCAGCAGCCAGGGACAGCGGAGGAAGGCTTTCTTT.

The V call is TRBV5-1, the J call TRBJ2-7, with D perhaps TRBD2 (5 bases). The length of the CDR3 is 15 residues. Germline CDR1 SGHRS, CDR2 YFSETQ. The V end lost 1 base, the J end lost 2 bases, and 13 bases lay between the germline ends. The CDR3 region is CASSLLPGSTYEQYF. CDR3 coding DNA: TGCGCCAGCAGCTTGCTCCCGGGGTCAACCTACGAGCAGTACTTC. The complete variable domain, with remaining parts taken from reference TRBV5-1 and TRBJ2-7, reads KAGVTQTPRYLIKTRGQQVTLSCSPISGHRSVSWYQQTPGQGLQFLFEYFSETQRNKGNFPGRFSGRQFSNSRSEMNVSTLELGDSALYLCASSLLPGSTYEQYFGPGTRLTVT.

The chain couples TRBV6-5 to TRBJ1-4; 7 bases map to TRBD1. The germline V gene has CDR1 MNHEY and CDR2 SVGAGI. The CDR3 contains 15 residues. V was pared by 0 bases and J by 7 bases, with 5 bases of the junction left unmatched. CDR3 amino acids: CASSYSRAGGEKLFF. The CDR3 region has the DNA TGTGCCAGCAGTTACTCGAGGGCAGGGGGTGAAAAACTGTTTTTT.

The chain links TRBV5-4 to TRBJ1-2, with D perhaps TRBD1 (6 bases). The CDR3 covers 15 residues. Trimming shortened V by 3 bases and J by 0 bases, and 12 bases separated the two germline ends. CDR1 and CDR2 (germline): SGHNT, YYREEE (reference sequence). The CDR3 reads CASSSPGASNYGYTF. The DNA for the CDR3 is TGTGCCAGCAGCTCCCCAGGGGCGTCTAACTATGGCTACACCTTC.

This clone has more than one count but fewer than ten. This chain joins TRBV4-2 and TRBJ1-5; unclear D gene. Trimming pared 2 bases from V and 3 bases from J, leaving 2 bases between. The germline gives CDR1 LGHNA, CDR2 YNFKEQ. The CDR3 contains 12 residues. CDR3 residues: CASSQHNQPQHF. CDR3 DNA: TGTGCCAGCAGCCAACACAATCAGCCCCAGCATTTT.

The rearrangement uses TRBV2 and TRBJ2-7, with TRBD1 matching over 10 bases. The CDR3 totals 13 residues. The V gene end was trimmed by 8 bases and the J gene end by 7 bases; junction bases not matched to a gene: 8. Per the germline V gene, CDR1 is SNHLY and CDR2 is FYNNEI. The CDR3 DNA is TGTGCCAGCCTGGGACAGGGGTTGGGTGAGCAGTACTTC. This sequence encodes CASLGQGLGEQYF.

This rearrangement joins TRBV19 to TRBJ1-1; 9 bases fit TRBD1. Per germline, CDR1 LNHDA and CDR2 SQIVND (reference sequence). Losses at the gene ends were 7 bases for V and 11 bases for J; bases not matched to a gene: 14. The CDR3 sequence is 14 residues long. CDR3 sequence (DNA): TGTGCCAGTACCCCGGGACAGGGACGTGACCGGGCTTTCTTT. It is translated as CASTPGQGRDRAFF.

The chain links TRBV4-1 to TRBJ1-6; 7 nucleotides align to TRBD1. CDR1 is MGHRA and CDR2 is YSYEKL in the germline V gene. V was pared by 5 bases and J by 6 bases, with 10 bases of the junction left unmatched. The CDR3 sequence is 16 residues long. The CDR3 is CASSYRPGQLNSPLHF. The CDR3 region has the DNA TGCGCCAGCAGCTACCGACCGGGACAGCTTAATTCACCCCTCCACTTT.

The table lists this clone with a count of one. The V and J genes are TRBV7-2 and TRBJ2-2, with 10 positions matching TRBD2. Per the germline V gene, CDR1 is SGHTA and CDR2 is FQGNSA. The CDR3 totals 19 residues. Trimming took 1 base from V and 4 from J; bases not matched to a gene: 12. Written as DNA, the CDR3 is TGTGCCAGCAGCTTAGTTAGGCTAGCGGGGGCCCTGAGCACCGGGGAGCTGTTTTTT. It encodes CASSLVRLAGALSTGELFF.

The V gene is TRBV27, the J gene TRBJ1-4; D not resolved. V gave up 2 bases and J gave up 0 bases, with 10 bases separating them. The CDR3 length is 16 residues. The germline gives CDR1 MNHEY, CDR2 SMNVEV (reference sequence). This chain's CDR3 is CASSLTRIATNEKLFF. In DNA form, the CDR3 reads TGTGCCAGCAGTTTAACCAGGATTGCAACTAATGAAAAACTGTTTTTT.

This clone was found once. The chain combines TRBV7-6 with TRBJ2-3; 9 bases agree with TRBD2. Germline lookup yields CDR1 SGHVS and CDR2 FNYEAQ. V shed 3 bases, J shed 6 bases, and the junction held 7 bases outside the gene matches. CDR3 length equals 15 residues. The CDR3 DNA follows: TGTGCCAGCAGCTTCCGCGGGGGGGCCGGGGATACGCAGTATTTT. Protein: CASSFRGGAGDTQYF.

The gene calls are TRBV5-4 and TRBJ2-3, with 7 bases matching TRBD2. J was trimmed by 0 bases and V by 4 bases; bases with no gene match: 5. The CDR3 spans 15 residues. From germline, CDR1 is SGHNT and CDR2 YYREEE (reference sequence). CDR3: CASSRGGASTDTQYF. In nucleotides, the CDR3 is TGTGCCAGCAGCCGCGGGGGTGCCAGCACAGATACGCAGTATTTT. Full variable domain (outside the CDR3, taken from reference TRBV5-4 and TRBJ2-3): ETGVTQSPTHLIKTRGQQVTLRCSSQSGHNTVSWYQQALGQGPQFIFQYYREEENGRGNFPPRFSGLQFPNYSSELNVNALELDDSALYLCASSRGGASTDTQYFGPGTRLTVL.

This clone appeared a few times. The chain employs TRBV5-4 and TRBJ1-5; no firm D call. CDR1 SGHNT and CDR2 YYREEE come from the germline V gene (reference sequence). The CDR3 consists of 15 residues. V lost 2 bases and J lost 9, with 18 bases in between. The CDR3 spells CASSFGRARGPPQHF. For the CDR3, the DNA is TGTGCCAGCAGCTTTGGACGGGCCCGGGGTCCGCCCCAGCATTTT.

This rearrangement joins TRBV2 to TRBJ2-1; 11 bases map to TRBD1. Trimming cost V 5 bases and J 6 bases; bases outside gene matches: 6. Germline values: CDR1 SNHLY, CDR2 FYNNEI. The CDR3 totals 15 residues. CDR3 nucleotides: TGTGCCAGCAGTCCCGGGACAGGGGGTCCCAATGAGCAGTTCTTC. Translation: CASSPGTGGPNEQFF.

Only one count was recorded for this clone. The chain joins TRBV5-1 to TRBJ2-6; 11 bases align to TRBD1. The trim removed 4 bases at V and 3 bases at J, leaving 9 bases unmatched. This CDR3 has 18 amino acids. The germline V gene has CDR1 SGHRS and CDR2 YFSETQ. CDR3 DNA: TGCGCCAGCAGCCCCGCCGGGACAGGGGGAAGTGGGGCCAACGTCCTGACTTTC. Translated, it gives CASSPAGTGGSGANVLTF.

This clone was counted between two and nine times. Other DNA sequences in this sample translate to the same CDR3. The chain employs TRBV7-9 and TRBJ1-1; possible D gene TRBD1, 5 bases. The CDR3 is 14 amino acids. Germline CDR1 SEHNR, CDR2 FQNEAQ (reference sequence). The V end lost 1 base, the J end lost 1 base, and 7 bases lay between the germline ends. The CDR3 region is CASSLDRRNTEAFF. In DNA form, the CDR3 reads TGTGCCAGCAGCTTAGACAGGAGGAACACTGAAGCTTTCTTT. The full variable domain, completed using reference TRBV7-9 and TRBJ1-1, is DTGVSQNPRHKITKRGQNVTFRCDPISEHNRLYWYRQTLGQGPEFLTYFQNEAQLEKSRLLSDRFSAERPKGSFSTLEIQRTEQGDSAMYLCASSLDRRNTEAFFGQGTRLTVV.

In the case of this clone: A junction boundary mismatches the germline segment, possibly from a read error. The gene calls are TRBV5-1 and TRBJ1-6; TRBD1 agrees at 7 bases. The CDR3 runs to 14 residues. From germline, CDR1 is SGHRS and CDR2 YFSETQ. The chain's CDR3 is CASSSGEGASLLHF. The CDR3 region has the DNA TGCGCCAGCAGCTCCGGAGAGGGGGCTTCACTCCTCCACTTT.

The J gene is TRBJ2-3, the V gene TRBV10-3; TRBD2 matches at 8 bases. The germline gives CDR1 ENHRY, CDR2 SYGVKD. CDR3 length: 14 amino acids. V trimming: 2 bases; J trimming: 7 bases; junction bases outside the gene matches: 5. The CDR3, as DNA: TGTGCCATCAGTGAGAGCGGGGGCGCGAATACGCAGTATTTT. Translating gives CAISESGGANTQYF.